This is a list of T cell receptor beta chains from one sample in a study of T cell repertoires in cytomegalovirus infection. These receptors lack a known antigen. TCRdb ran MiXCR on the reads and lists one entry per CDR3 protein. This table has under 90,000 distinct CDR3 sequences, about half appearing once. This specimen consisted of CD8+ T cells from cultured PBMCs, obtained from culture after CMV antigen stimulation. The receptors were gathered from a human donor in good health (CMV status not recorded). Some clones in this sample may be carry-over from other donors' samples. Both conserved end residues are part of each CDR3. A D gene is named only where the DNA matches it firmly. The listing skips clone size in some rows; elsewhere it reads once, few, many or a size class.

j_call	clone_size	d_call	v_call	cdr3_aa	cdr3_nt
TRBJ2-1	few	-	TRBV7-4	CASSFKTIHNEQFF	TGTGCCAGCAGCTTTAAGACTATTCACAATGAGCAGTTCTTC
TRBJ2-7	-	TRBD2	TRBV27	CASSWRLAGDEQYF	TGTGCCAGCAGTTGGCGTCTAGCGGGGGACGAGCAGTACTTC
TRBJ2-5	-	TRBD1	TRBV2	CASRTGSIETQYF	TGTGCCAGCAGGACAGGGTCCATTGAGACCCAGTACTTC
TRBJ2-7	-	-	TRBV28	CATLRVTAYEQYF	TGTGCCACCCTCAGGGTGACGGCCTACGAGCAGTACTTC
TRBJ1-5	many	TRBD1	TRBV7-8	CASSFGTGINQPQHF	TGTGCCAGCAGCTTTGGGACAGGGATCAATCAGCCCCAGCATTTT
TRBJ1-3	-	-	TRBV12-5	CASGLVGRSSGNTIYF	TGTGCTAGTGGTTTGGTAGGACGAAGCTCTGGAAACACCATATATTTT
TRBJ1-6	many	TRBD1	TRBV4-1	CASSHAQGIGNSPLHF	TGCGCCAGCAGCCATGCACAGGGGATAGGAAATTCACCCCTCCACTTT
TRBJ2-3	-	-	TRBV28	CASSLTGLTSTDTQYF	TGTGCCAGCAGTCTAACGGGACTGACTAGCACAGATACGCAGTATTTT
TRBJ2-1	-	TRBD2	TRBV7-6	CASSFLSGGPKILAIRHEQFF	TGTGCCAGCAGCTTTCTGAGCGGGGGGCCCAAAATTCTGGCGATAAGGCATGAGCAGTTCTTC
TRBJ2-3	many	-	TRBV7-9	CASSPSQALDTQYF	TGTGCCAGCAGCCCGTCCCAGGCTCTGGATACGCAGTATTTT
TRBJ1-1	-	TRBD1	TRBV4-1	CASSPGTGQGTSEAFF	TGCGCCAGCAGCCCTGGGACGGGACAGGGCACTTCTGAAGCTTTCTTT
TRBJ1-1	-	-	TRBV7-3	CASSLRGPNNEAFF	TGTGCCAGCAGCTTAAGGGGGCCGAACAATGAAGCTTTCTTT
TRBJ2-3	few	TRBD1	TRBV28	CASSRDRATDTQYF	TGTGCCAGCAGCAGGGACAGGGCCACAGATACGCAGTATTTT
TRBJ1-3	-	TRBD1	TRBV6-6	CASSSGQGLGNTIYF	TGTGCCAGCAGTTCGGGACAGGGGCTCGGAAACACCATATATTTT
TRBJ2-6	-	-	TRBV7-9	CASSLETLGPNVLTF	TGTGCCAGCAGCTTAGAGACCCTAGGACCCAACGTCCTGACTTTC
TRBJ2-5	-	TRBD2	TRBV20-1	CSSNPGGIETQYF	TGCAGCTCTAACCCGGGGGGGATTGAGACCCAGTACTTC
TRBJ2-7	-	TRBD2	TRBV7-3	CASSPGRREGRYEQYF	TGTGCCAGCAGCCCAGGCCGGCGGGAGGGGCGCTACGAGCAGTACTTC
TRBJ2-7	-	-	TRBV6-1	CASSDQDTSYEQYF	TGTGCCAGCAGTGACCAGGATACCTCCTACGAGCAGTACTTC
TRBJ2-7	-	-	TRBV14	CASSPGGGSTPYEQYF	TGTGCCAGCAGCCCTGGGGGGGGCAGCACTCCCTACGAGCAGTACTTC
TRBJ2-1	few	TRBD2	TRBV7-3	CASSLVGLAGYNEQFF	TGTGCCAGCAGCTTAGTAGGACTAGCGGGGTACAATGAGCAGTTCTTC
TRBJ1-2	few	TRBD1	TRBV27	CASSPEDRSGANYGYTF	TGTGCCAGCAGTCCGGAGGACAGGTCAGGAGCTAACTATGGCTACACCTTC
TRBJ2-1	-	-	TRBV6-6	CASSLGGEQFF	TGTGCCAGCAGTTTGGGGGGTGAGCAGTTCTTC
TRBJ2-6	-	-	TRBV12-3/TRBV12-4	CASSMTVTGANVLTF	TGTGCCAGCAGCATGACAGTGACTGGGGCCAACGTCCTGACTTTC
TRBJ2-7	few	TRBD2	TRBV7-9	CASSLGGSPQYEQYF	TGTGCCAGCAGCTTAGGCGGGAGTCCTCAATACGAGCAGTACTTC
TRBJ1-2	-	TRBD1	TRBV7-2	CASSTRTGLPYGYTF	TGTGCCAGCAGCACCAGGACAGGTCTTCCCTATGGCTACACCTTC
TRBJ1-3	-	-	TRBV7-4	CASSLYSPDTHSGNTIYF	TGTGCCAGCAGCTTATACTCCCCAGACACCCACTCTGGAAACACCATATATTTT
TRBJ2-7	-	-	TRBV4-1	CASSRRTGKGTTEQYF	TGCGCCAGCAGTCGTCGTACAGGGAAAGGCACTACCGAGCAGTACTTC
TRBJ1-2	-	-	TRBV27	CASSLVQNHFYGYTF	TGTGCCAGCAGTTTAGTGCAGAACCATTTCTATGGCTACACCTTC
TRBJ2-3	-	TRBD2	TRBV28	CASSFLGRGMADTQYF	TGTGCCAGCAGTTTCCTGGGGAGGGGCATGGCAGATACGCAGTATTTT
TRBJ2-2	few	-	TRBV7-2	CASSEGLKGTGELFF	TGTGCCAGCAGTGAGGGTCTAAAGGGGACCGGGGAGCTGTTTTTT
TRBJ2-4	few	-	TRBV20-1	CSARDTQIKNIQYF	TGCAGTGCTAGAGATACACAGATCAAAAACATTCAGTACTTC
TRBJ1-2	-	TRBD1	TRBV5-4	CASTPGTGMKGYTF	TGTGCCAGCACCCCCGGGACAGGGATGAAGGGCTACACCTTC
TRBJ1-4	-	-	TRBV18	CASSPWRGESEKLFF	TGTGCCAGCTCACCATGGAGGGGCGAGAGTGAAAAACTGTTTTTT
TRBJ2-5	-	TRBD1	TRBV28	CASSLNPLRQGTETQYF	TGTGCCAGCAGTTTAAACCCCCTTCGACAGGGGACAGAGACCCAGTACTTC
TRBJ1-2	many	TRBD1	TRBV7-8	CASSSGQGNYGYTF	TGTGCCAGCAGCTCCGGACAGGGGAACTATGGCTACACCTTC
TRBJ2-1	-	TRBD2	TRBV11-2	CASDSGRSYNEQFF	TGTGCCAGCGATAGCGGGCGTTCATACAATGAGCAGTTCTTC
TRBJ2-5	-	-	TRBV7-3	CASSPHPGTFQETQYF	TGTGCCAGCAGCCCCCATCCCGGGACTTTTCAAGAGACCCAGTACTTC
TRBJ2-1	few	TRBD2	TRBV7-9	CASSLAGGSRNEQFF	TGTGCCAGCAGCTTAGCGGGCGGGAGCCGCAATGAGCAGTTCTTC
TRBJ1-4	-	-	TRBV27	CASSLWAGSEKLFF	TGTGCCAGCAGTTTATGGGCAGGGTCTGAAAAACTGTTTTTT
TRBJ2-4	few	TRBD1	TRBV7-2	CASSPRDSQKVQYF	TGTGCCAGCAGCCCCCGGGACAGTCAAAAAGTTCAGTACTTC
TRBJ2-5	-	TRBD2	TRBV15	CATSREGEGWETQYF	TGTGCCACCAGCAGAGAGGGGGAGGGTTGGGAGACCCAGTACTTC
TRBJ2-7	-	TRBD1	TRBV12-3/TRBV12-4	CASSSRQGAYEQYF	TGTGCCAGCAGTTCCCGACAGGGGGCTTACGAGCAGTACTTC
TRBJ1-2	few	-	TRBV12-3/TRBV12-4	CASSLVIGFYGYTF	TGTGCCAGCAGTCTAGTGATCGGGTTCTATGGCTACACCTTC
TRBJ2-7	many	-	TRBV7-8	CASSLGRGDLGYEQYF	TGTGCCAGCAGCTTAGGAAGGGGGGATTTAGGTTACGAGCAGTACTTC
TRBJ2-1	many	-	TRBV6-1	CASTSLSGEQFF	TGTGCCAGCACCTCGCTTTCTGGGGAGCAGTTCTTC
TRBJ2-1	few	-	TRBV15	CATSRERGFPLYNEQFF	TGTGCCACCAGCAGAGAGAGGGGGTTCCCCCTTTACAATGAGCAGTTCTTC
TRBJ2-5	many	-	TRBV7-2	CASSRDGQETQYF	TGTGCCAGCAGCCGGGACGGTCAAGAGACCCAGTACTTC
TRBJ1-5	-	-	TRBV19	CASSIRQVVRGRNQPQHF	TGTGCCAGTAGTATCCGACAGGTCGTACGAGGTCGCAATCAGCCCCAGCATTTT
TRBJ1-4	few	TRBD1	TRBV28	CASSGSSGGQTMRKLFF	TGTGCCAGCAGTGGCTCCTCGGGGGGACAGACTATGAGGAAACTGTTTTTT
TRBJ1-1	-	-	TRBV12-5	CASGLVTGEAFF	TGTGCTAGTGGTTTGGTAACGGGTGAAGCTTTCTTT
TRBJ2-1	-	TRBD2	TRBV5-1	CASSIGWAGDFYNEQFF	TGCGCCAGCAGCATAGGTTGGGCGGGAGATTTTTACAATGAGCAGTTCTTC
TRBJ2-1	-	TRBD2	TRBV7-9	CASSLVGSGSYEQFF	TGTGCCAGCAGCTTAGTCGGTAGCGGGAGTTATGAGCAGTTCTTC
TRBJ2-7	many	TRBD1	TRBV7-8	CASSDAGQGFSVQYF	TGTGCCAGCAGCGACGCGGGACAGGGTTTTTCGGTGCAGTACTTC
TRBJ2-5	-	TRBD1	TRBV28	CASSLEQGAGETQYF	TGTGCCAGCAGTTTAGAGCAGGGGGCCGGTGAGACCCAGTACTTC
TRBJ1-4	few	-	TRBV4-1	CASSQAGGIWKLFF	TGCGCCAGCAGCCAGGCCGGAGGTATTTGGAAACTGTTTTTT
TRBJ2-2	-	-	TRBV7-3	CASKDGNTGELFF	TGTGCCAGCAAGGACGGGAACACCGGGGAGCTGTTTTTT